Given below is one T cell receptor (beta chain) in context. Its target is unknown. These data are taken from a study of CD8 T cells in Susac syndrome. The RNA input was 0.5 to 1 ug, and it was reverse transcribed with random hexamers. Across 54 Vbeta and 13 Jbeta, TCR beta CDR3 was amplified with immunoSEQ multiplex PCR. TCRdb fed the immunoSEQ multiplex PCR reads into MiXCR, producing one record per CDR3 protein. The sample has about 110,000 distinct CDR3 sequences, 90% to 98% seen once. The T cells that were sequenced for TCR beta were CD8+ and CD4+ cells from blood. It was negative isolation that provided the CD8+ and CD4+ T cells, whereas TEMRA cells were enriched by FACS. Overall study results and limits: The relatively small number of individuals in the TCR sequencing and HLA analysis was acknowledged by the study.

Between the trimmed V and J ends, which lost 4 bases and 0 bases, there was a span of 9 bases. The CDR3 length is 14 residues. CDR1 is MNHEY and CDR2 is SMNVEV in the germline V gene (reference sequence). Sequences were obtained from CD4+ T cells from PBMCs. The sequence was collected from a human donor in good health. The rearrangement joins TRBV27 to TRBJ1-2; tentative D call: TRBD1 (5 bases). CDR3 sequence: CASSSWTSNYGYTF. Here the CDR3 DNA reads TGTGCCAGCAGTTCATGGACATCTAACTATGGCTACACCTTC.